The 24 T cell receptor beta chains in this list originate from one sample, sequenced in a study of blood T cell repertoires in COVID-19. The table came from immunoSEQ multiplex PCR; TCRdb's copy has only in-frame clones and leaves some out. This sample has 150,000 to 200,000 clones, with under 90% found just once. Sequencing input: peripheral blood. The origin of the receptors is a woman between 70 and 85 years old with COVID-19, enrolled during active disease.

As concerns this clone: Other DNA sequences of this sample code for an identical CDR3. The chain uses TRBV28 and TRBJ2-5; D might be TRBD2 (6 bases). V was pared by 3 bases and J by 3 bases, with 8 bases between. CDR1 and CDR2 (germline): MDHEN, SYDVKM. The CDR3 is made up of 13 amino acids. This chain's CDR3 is CASSLSGEETQYF. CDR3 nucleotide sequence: TGTGCCAGCAGTTTGTCGGGGGAAGAGACCCAGTACTTC.

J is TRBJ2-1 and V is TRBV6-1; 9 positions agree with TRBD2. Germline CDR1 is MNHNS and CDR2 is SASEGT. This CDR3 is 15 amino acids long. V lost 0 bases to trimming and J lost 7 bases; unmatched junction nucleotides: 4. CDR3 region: CASSEARLAGNEQFF. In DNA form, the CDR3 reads TGTGCCAGCAGTGAAGCTCGGCTAGCGGGGAATGAGCAGTTCTTC.

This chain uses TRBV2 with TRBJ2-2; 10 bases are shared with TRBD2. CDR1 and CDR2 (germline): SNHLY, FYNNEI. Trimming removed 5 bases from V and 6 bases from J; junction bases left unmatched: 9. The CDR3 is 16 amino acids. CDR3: CASSKTSGNLAGELFF. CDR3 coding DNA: TGTGCCAGCAGTAAAACTAGCGGGAATCTCGCCGGGGAGCTGTTTTTT. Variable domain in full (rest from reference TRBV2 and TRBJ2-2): EPEVTQTPSHQVTQMGQEVILRCVPISNHLYFYWYRQILGQKVEFLVSFYNNEISEKSEIFDDQFSVERPDGSNFTLKIRSTKLEDSAMYFCASSKTSGNLAGELFFGEGSRLTVL.

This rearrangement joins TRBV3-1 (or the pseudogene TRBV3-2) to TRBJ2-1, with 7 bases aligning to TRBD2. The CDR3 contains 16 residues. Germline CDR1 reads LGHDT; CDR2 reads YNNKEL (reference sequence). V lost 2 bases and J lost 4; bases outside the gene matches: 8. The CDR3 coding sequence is TGTGCCAGCAGCCAAAAAGGGCGGGAGAGGTACAATGAGCAGTTCTTC. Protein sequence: CASSQKGRERYNEQFF.

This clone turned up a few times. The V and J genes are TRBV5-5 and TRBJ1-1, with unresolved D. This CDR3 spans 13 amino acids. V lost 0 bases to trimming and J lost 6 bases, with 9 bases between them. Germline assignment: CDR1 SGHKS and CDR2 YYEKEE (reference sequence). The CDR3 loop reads CASSLAGTAEAFF. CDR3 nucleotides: TGTGCCAGCAGCTTGGCAGGTACAGCTGAAGCTTTCTTT.

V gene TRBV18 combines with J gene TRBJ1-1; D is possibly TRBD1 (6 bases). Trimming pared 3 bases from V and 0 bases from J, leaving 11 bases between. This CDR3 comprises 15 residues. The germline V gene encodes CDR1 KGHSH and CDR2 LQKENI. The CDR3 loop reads CASSPKTGLNTEAFF. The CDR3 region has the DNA TGTGCCAGCTCACCCAAGACAGGCTTGAACACTGAAGCTTTCTTT.

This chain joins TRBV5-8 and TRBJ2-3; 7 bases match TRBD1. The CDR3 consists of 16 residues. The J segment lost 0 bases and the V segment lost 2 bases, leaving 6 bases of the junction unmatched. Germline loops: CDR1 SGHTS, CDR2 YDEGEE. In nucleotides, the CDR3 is TGTGCCAGCAGCTTACCGGGACAGCTAAGCACAGATACGCAGTATTTT. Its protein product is CASSLPGQLSTDTQYF. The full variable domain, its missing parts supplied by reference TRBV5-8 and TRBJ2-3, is EAGVTQSPTHLIKTRGQQATLRCSPISGHTSVYWYQQALGLGLQFLLWYDEGEERNRGNFPPRFSGRQFPNYSSELNVNALELEDSALYLCASSLPGQLSTDTQYFGPGTRLTVL.

The CDR3 DNA reads as TGTGCCAGCAGTTTATTGGGGGGCGGGGAGCTGTTTTTT. Protein sequence: CASSLLGGGELFF. This chain uses TRBV27 with TRBJ2-2; TRBD2 is a possible D gene (6 bases). The CDR3 has 13 amino acids. Germline CDR1 is MNHEY and CDR2 is SMNVEV (reference sequence). V was shortened by 1 base and J by 7 bases, with 7 bases between the two germline ends.

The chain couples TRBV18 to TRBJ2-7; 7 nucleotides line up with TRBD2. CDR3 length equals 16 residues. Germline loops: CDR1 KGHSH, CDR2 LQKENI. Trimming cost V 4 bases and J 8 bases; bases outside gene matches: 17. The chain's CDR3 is CASSQARDYSFYKQYF. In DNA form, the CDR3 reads TGTGCCAGCTCACAGGCCCGGGACTATTCCTTTTACAAGCAGTACTTC.

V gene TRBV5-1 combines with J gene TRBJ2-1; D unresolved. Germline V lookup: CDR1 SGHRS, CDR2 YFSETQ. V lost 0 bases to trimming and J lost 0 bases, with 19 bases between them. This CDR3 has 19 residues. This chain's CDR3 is CASSLAVSPQTSSYNEQFF. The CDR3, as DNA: TGCGCCAGCAGCTTGGCGGTTAGTCCCCAGACTTCCTCCTACAATGAGCAGTTCTTC.

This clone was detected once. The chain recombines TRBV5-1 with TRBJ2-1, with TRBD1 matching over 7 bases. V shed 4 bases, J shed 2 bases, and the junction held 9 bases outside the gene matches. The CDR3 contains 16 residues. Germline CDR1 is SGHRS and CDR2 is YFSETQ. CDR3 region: CASSPSTGATYNEQFF. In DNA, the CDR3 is TGCGCCAGCAGCCCTTCTACAGGGGCCACCTACAATGAGCAGTTCTTC.

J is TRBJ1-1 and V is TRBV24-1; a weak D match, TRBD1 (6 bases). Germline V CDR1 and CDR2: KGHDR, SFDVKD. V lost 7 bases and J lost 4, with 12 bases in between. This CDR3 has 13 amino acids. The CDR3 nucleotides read TGTGCCACCAGGCTTAGCAGGGGCACTGAAGCTTTCTTT. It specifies CATRLSRGTEAFF.

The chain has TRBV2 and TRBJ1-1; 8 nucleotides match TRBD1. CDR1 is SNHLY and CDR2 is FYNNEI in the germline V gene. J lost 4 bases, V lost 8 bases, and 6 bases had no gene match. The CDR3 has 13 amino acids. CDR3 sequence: CASSRTGSTEAFF. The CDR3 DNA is TGTGCCAGCTCAAGGACAGGGAGCACTGAAGCTTTCTTT.

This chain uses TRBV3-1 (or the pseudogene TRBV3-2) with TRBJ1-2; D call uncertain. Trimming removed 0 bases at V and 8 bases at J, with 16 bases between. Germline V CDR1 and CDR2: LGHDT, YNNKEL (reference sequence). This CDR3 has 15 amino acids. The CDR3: CASSQEDMPRKGYTF. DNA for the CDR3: TGTGCCAGCAGCCAAGAAGACATGCCAAGGAAGGGCTACACCTTC.

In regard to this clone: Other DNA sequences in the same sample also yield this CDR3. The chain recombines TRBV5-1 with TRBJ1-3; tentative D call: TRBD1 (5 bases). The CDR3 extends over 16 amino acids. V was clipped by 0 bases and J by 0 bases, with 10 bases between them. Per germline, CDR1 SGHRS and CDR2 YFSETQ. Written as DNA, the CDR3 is TGCGCCAGCAGCTTGGCCGGGGGAAGCTCTGGAAACACCATATATTTT. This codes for CASSLAGGSSGNTIYF.

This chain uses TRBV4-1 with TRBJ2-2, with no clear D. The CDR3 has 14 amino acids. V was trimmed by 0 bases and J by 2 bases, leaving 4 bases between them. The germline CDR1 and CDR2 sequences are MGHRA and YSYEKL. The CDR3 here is CASSQDPNTGELFF. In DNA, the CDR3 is TGCGCCAGCAGCCAAGATCCAAACACCGGGGAGCTGTTTTTT.

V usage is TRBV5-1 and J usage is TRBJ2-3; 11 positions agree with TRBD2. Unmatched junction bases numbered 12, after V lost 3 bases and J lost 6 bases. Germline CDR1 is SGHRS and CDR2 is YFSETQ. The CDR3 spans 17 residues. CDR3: CASSSGTSGRMGDTQYF. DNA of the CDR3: TGCGCCAGCAGCTCCGGGACTAGCGGACGGATGGGCGATACGCAGTATTTT.

The CDR3 loop is CASSLGGMSTEAFF. In DNA, the CDR3 is TGCGCCAGCAGCTTGGGAGGGATGAGCACTGAAGCTTTCTTT. This rearrangement joins TRBV5-1 to TRBJ1-1; D is undetermined. The germline CDR1 and CDR2 sequences are SGHRS and YFSETQ. The V end lost 0 bases, the J end lost 4 bases, and 10 bases lay between the germline ends. The CDR3 is made up of 14 amino acids.

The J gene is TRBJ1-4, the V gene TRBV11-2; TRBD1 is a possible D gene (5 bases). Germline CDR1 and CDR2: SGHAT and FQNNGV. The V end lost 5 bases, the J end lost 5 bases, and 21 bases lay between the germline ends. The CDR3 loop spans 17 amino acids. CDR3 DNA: TGTGCCAGCAGCCCATGGGGTGGGGGGACGGGGAATGAAAAACTGTTTTTT. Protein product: CASSPWGGGTGNEKLFF.

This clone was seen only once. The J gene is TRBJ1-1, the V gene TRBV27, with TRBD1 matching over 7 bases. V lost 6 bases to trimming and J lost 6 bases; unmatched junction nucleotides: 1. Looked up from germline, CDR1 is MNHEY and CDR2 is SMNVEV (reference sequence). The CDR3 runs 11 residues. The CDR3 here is CASRGTAEAFF. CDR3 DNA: TGTGCCAGCAGGGGGACAGCTGAAGCTTTCTTT.

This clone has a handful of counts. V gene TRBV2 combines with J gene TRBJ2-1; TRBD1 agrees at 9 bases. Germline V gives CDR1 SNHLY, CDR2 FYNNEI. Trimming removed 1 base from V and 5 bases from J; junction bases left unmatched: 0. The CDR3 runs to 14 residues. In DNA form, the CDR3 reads TGTGCCAGCAGTGAAGGACAGGGGGACAATGAGCAGTTCTTC. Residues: CASSEGQGDNEQFF.

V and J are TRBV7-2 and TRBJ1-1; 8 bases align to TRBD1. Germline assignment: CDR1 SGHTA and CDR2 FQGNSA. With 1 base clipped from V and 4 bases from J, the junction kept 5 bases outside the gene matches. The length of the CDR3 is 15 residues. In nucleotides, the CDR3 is TGTGCCAGCAGCTTAGGGGCGGGGACAGGCACTGAAGCTTTCTTT. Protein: CASSLGAGTGTEAFF.

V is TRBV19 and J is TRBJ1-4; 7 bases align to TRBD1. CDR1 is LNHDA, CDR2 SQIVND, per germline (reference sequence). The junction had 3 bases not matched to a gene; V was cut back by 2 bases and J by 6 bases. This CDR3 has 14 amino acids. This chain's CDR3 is CASSIRGGDEKLFF. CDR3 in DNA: TGTGCCAGTAGTATAAGAGGGGGCGATGAAAAACTGTTTTTT.

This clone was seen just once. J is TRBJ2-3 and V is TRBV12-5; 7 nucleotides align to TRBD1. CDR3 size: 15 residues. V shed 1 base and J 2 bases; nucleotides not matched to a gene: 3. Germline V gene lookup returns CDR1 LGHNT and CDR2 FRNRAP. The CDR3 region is CASGLEQGSTDTQYF. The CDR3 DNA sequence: TGTGCTAGTGGTTTGGAACAGGGGTCCACAGATACGCAGTATTTT.